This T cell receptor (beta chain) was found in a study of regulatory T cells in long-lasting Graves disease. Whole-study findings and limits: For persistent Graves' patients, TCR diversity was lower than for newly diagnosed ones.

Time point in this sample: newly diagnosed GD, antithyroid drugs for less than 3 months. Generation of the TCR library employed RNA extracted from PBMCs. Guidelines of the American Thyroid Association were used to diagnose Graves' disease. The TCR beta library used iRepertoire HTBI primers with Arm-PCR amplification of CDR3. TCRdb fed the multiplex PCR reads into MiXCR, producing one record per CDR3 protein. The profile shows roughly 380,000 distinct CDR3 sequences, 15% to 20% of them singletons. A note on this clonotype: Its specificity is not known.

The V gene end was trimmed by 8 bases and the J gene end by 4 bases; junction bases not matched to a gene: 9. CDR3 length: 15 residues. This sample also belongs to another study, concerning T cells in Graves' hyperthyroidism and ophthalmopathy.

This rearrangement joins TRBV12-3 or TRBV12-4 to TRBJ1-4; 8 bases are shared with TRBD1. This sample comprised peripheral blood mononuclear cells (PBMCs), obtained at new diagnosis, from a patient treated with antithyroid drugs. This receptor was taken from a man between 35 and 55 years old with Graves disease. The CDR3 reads CASATQGAGNEKLFF. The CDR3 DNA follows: TGTGCCAGCGCAACCCAGGGGGCCGGTAATGAAAAACTGTTTTTT.